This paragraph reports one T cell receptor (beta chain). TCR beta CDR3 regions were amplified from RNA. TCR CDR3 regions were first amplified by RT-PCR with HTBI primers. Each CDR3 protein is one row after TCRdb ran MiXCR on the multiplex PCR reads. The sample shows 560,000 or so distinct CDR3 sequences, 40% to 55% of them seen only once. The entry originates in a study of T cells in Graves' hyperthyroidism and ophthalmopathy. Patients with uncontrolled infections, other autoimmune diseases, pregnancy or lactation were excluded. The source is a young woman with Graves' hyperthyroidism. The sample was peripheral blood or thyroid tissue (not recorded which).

CDR3 DNA sequence: TGTGCCAGCAGCTCGTACAGGGGGCTGGGCACTGAAGCTTTCTTT. Amino acid sequence: CASSSYRGLGTEAFF. This chain uses TRBV7-2 with TRBJ1-1; TRBD1 matches at 9 bases. In germline, CDR1 is SGHTA, CDR2 FQGNSA. This CDR3 contains 15 residues. V lost 4 bases, J lost 4 bases, and 7 bases stayed unmatched.